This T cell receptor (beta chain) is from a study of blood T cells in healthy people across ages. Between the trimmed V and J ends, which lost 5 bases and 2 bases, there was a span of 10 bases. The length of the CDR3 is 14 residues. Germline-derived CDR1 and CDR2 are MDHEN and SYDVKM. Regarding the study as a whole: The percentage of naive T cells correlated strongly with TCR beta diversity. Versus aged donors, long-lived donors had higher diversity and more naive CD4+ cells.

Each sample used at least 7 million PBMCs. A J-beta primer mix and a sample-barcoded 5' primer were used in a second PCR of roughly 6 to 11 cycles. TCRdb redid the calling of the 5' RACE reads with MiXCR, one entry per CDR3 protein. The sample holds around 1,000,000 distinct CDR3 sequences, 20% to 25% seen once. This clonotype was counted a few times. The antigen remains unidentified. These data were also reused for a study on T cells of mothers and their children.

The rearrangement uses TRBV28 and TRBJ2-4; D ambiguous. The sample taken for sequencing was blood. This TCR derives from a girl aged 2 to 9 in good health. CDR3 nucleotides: TGTGCCAGCAGTGGAACCCTTCCCAAAAACATTCAGTACTTC. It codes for CASSGTLPKNIQYF.